One sample yielded the 15 T cell receptor beta chains listed below, sequenced in a study of shared clonotypes between healthy human individuals. The protocol was immunoSEQ multiplex PCR, while the TCRdb copy is restricted to in-frame clones and leaves out a portion. The sample contains 2 million to 2.5 million clones, about 90% of which appear only once. Sequencing was performed on naive CD4+ T cells from PBMCs. As to subset: CD45RA+ positively selected. The source of these receptors is a young man in good health. Some clones in this sample may be carry-over from other donors' samples.

To note about this clone: Other DNA sequences from this sample encode an identical CDR3 as well. The V call is TRBV18, the J call TRBJ2-7; D gene ambiguous. The length of the CDR3 is 12 residues. The V end lost 6 bases, the J end lost 3 bases, and 9 bases lay between the germline ends. Per germline, CDR1 KGHSH and CDR2 LQKENI. DNA of the CDR3: TGTGCCAGCTCCCCCCAGATCTACGAGCAGTACTTC. The encoded protein is CASSPQIYEQYF.

The rearrangement uses TRBV6-5 and TRBJ1-2; TRBD1 aligns across 7 bases. Germline CDR1 is MNHEY and CDR2 is SVGAGI. The CDR3 consists of 15 residues. V was clipped by 7 bases and J by 8 bases; unmatched bases: 16. The CDR3 DNA is TGTGCCAGCAACAGCCCATCGACAGGGTCTCGGGGCTACACCTTC. This translates into CASNSPSTGSRGYTF.

This chain links TRBV5-6 with TRBJ2-7; D possibly corresponds to TRBD2 (6 bases). The CDR3 spans 14 residues. Deletions cut 2 bases from V and 6 bases from J, with 15 bases between. CDR1 and CDR2 from the germline V gene are SGHDT and YYEEEE. CDR3 in DNA: TGTGCCAGCAGCTTTGGACTCCGGGGAGGCGAGCAGTACTTC. This gives the protein CASSFGLRGGEQYF.

The rearrangement links TRBV28 to TRBJ2-2; TRBD1 might be the D (6 bases). The germline V gene has CDR1 MDHEN and CDR2 SYDVKM. The CDR3 spans 16 residues. Trimming pared 8 bases from V and 4 bases from J, leaving 20 bases between. The chain's CDR3 is CASVSLTGIGTGELFF. DNA of the CDR3: TGTGCCAGCGTAAGCTTAACAGGGATCGGCACCGGGGAGCTGTTTTTT.

The chain employs TRBV19 and TRBJ1-1; D might be TRBD1 (6 bases). The CDR3 is made up of 14 amino acids. V was pared by 6 bases and J by 5 bases, with 16 bases between. The germline V gene encodes CDR1 LNHDA and CDR2 SQIVND (reference sequence). The CDR3: CASSPGVRGTEAFF. In nucleotides, the CDR3 is TGTGCCAGTAGCCCAGGGGTGAGGGGTACTGAAGCTTTCTTT.

J is TRBJ1-5 and V is TRBV2; TRBD1 matches 7 bases. The CDR3 runs to 14 residues. Germline trimming cut 4 bases from V and 6 bases from J; bases unmatched to any gene: 6. Germline CDR1 reads SNHLY; CDR2 reads FYNNEI. This CDR3 reads CASSGDSHFQPQHF. CDR3 nucleotides: TGTGCCAGCAGTGGGGACAGCCACTTTCAGCCCCAGCATTTT.

The chain is built from TRBV5-1 and TRBJ2-3; 7 nucleotides match TRBD2. The CDR3 extends over 17 amino acids. V lost 3 bases to trimming and J lost 2 bases; unmatched junction nucleotides: 12. Per the germline V gene, CDR1 is SGHRS and CDR2 is YFSETQ. The CDR3 here is CASSSPSGAGDTDTQYF. CDR3 DNA sequence: TGCGCCAGCAGCTCTCCGAGCGGGGCGGGGGACACAGATACGCAGTATTTT.

V is TRBV18 and J is TRBJ2-4; 9 positions match TRBD1. Germline trimming cut 3 bases from V and 7 bases from J; bases unmatched to any gene: 4. Germline V gene lookup returns CDR1 KGHSH and CDR2 LQKENI. The CDR3 extends over 14 amino acids. The CDR3 region is CASSPAGTGNIQYF. The DNA of the CDR3 is TGTGCCAGCTCACCCGCCGGGACAGGGAACATTCAGTACTTC. Combining the CDR3 with reference TRBV18 and TRBJ2-4 gives the whole variable domain NAGVMQNPRHLVRRRGQEARLRCSPMKGHSHVYWYRQLPEEGLKFMVYLQKENIIDESGMPKERFSAEFPKEGPSILRIQQVVRGDSAAYFCASSPAGTGNIQYFGAGTRLSVL.

This clone was counted only a few times. Within the sample, other DNA sequences also encode this same CDR3. The V gene is TRBV9, the J gene TRBJ1-1; 7 bases fit TRBD1. Germline V gives CDR1 SGDLS, CDR2 YYNGEE. This CDR3 comprises 14 residues. The trim removed 3 bases at V and 0 bases at J, leaving 2 bases unmatched. In DNA form, the CDR3 reads TGTGCCAGCAGCGCTGGACAGGTGAACACTGAAGCTTTCTTT. Translating it yields CASSAGQVNTEAFF.

The genes are TRBV30 and TRBJ1-5; 10 nucleotides align to TRBD1. This CDR3 is 15 amino acids long. CDR1 is GTSNPN, CDR2 SVGIG, per germline (reference sequence). J was trimmed by 2 bases and V by 4 bases; bases with no gene match: 5. The CDR3 here is CAWTRDRGGNQPQHF. DNA of the CDR3: TGTGCCTGGACCAGGGACAGGGGTGGCAATCAGCCCCAGCATTTT.

This chain connects TRBV2 to TRBJ1-5, with D possibly TRBD1 on 6 matching bases. CDR1 is SNHLY and CDR2 is FYNNEI in the germline V gene. V gave up 6 bases and J gave up 5 bases, with 14 bases separating them. This CDR3 region has 14 residues. The CDR3 loop is CASRPTGRDQPQHF. Here the CDR3 DNA reads TGTGCCAGCAGGCCCACAGGGAGGGATCAGCCCCAGCATTTT.

V and J are TRBV7-9 and TRBJ2-1; D might be TRBD1 or TRBD2, each matching 5 bases. The V end lost 4 bases, the J end lost 3 bases, and 10 bases lay between the germline ends. Germline V gene sequence: CDR1 SEHNR, CDR2 FQNEAQ (reference sequence). CDR3 length equals 14 residues. The CDR3 DNA is TGTGCCAGCAGCTCCGGGACCCTCTACAATGAGCAGTTCTTC. Its protein product is CASSSGTLYNEQFF. The complete variable domain, with remaining parts taken from reference TRBV7-9 and TRBJ2-1, reads DTGVSQNPRHKITKRGQNVTFRCDPISEHNRLYWYRQTLGQGPEFLTYFQNEAQLEKSRLLSDRFSAERPKGSFSTLEIQRTEQGDSAMYLCASSSGTLYNEQFFGPGTRLTVL.

This clone has a single count. J is TRBJ2-5 and V is TRBV29-1; TRBD2 aligns across 12 bases. The CDR3 has 13 amino acids. Germline V lookup: CDR1 SQVTM, CDR2 ANQGSEA. Germline trimming cut 7 bases from V and 5 bases from J; bases unmatched to any gene: 5. CDR3: CSGVTSGSETQYF. The CDR3 DNA reads TGCAGCGGCGTGACTAGCGGGAGTGAGACCCAGTACTTC.

V usage is TRBV6-7 and J usage is TRBJ1-5, with D hard to call. TRBV6-7 is identified as an open reading frame with a role that is uncertain. The CDR3 has 14 amino acids. Trimming stripped 2 bases from V and 5 bases from J, with 10 bases between. CDR3 loop: CASSYPYPDQPQHF. CDR3 nucleotides: TGTGCCAGCAGTTACCCGTACCCGGATCAGCCCCAGCATTTT.

This chain connects TRBV2 to TRBJ1-5; D not certain. CDR3 size: 13 residues. Per the germline V gene, CDR1 is SNHLY and CDR2 is FYNNEI. V lost 3 bases and J lost 6, with 9 bases in between. CDR3 bases: TGTGCCAGCAGTGATGAGCGCGGTCAGCCCCAGCATTTT. Its protein is CASSDERGQPQHF.